These 4 T cell receptor beta chains originate from one sample sequenced in a study of regulatory dendritic cells for organ transplantation. Measured with immunoSEQ multiplex PCR; TCRdb has only the in-frame clones, and not every one. The profile shows about 30,000 clones, approximately 78% of them singletons. The sample comprised naive CD4+ T cells from blood. Subset of the sample: CD45RA+ naive T cells. These TCRs come from a human donor in good health.

This chain connects TRBV4-2 to TRBJ2-7; 9 positions match TRBD1. With V trimmed by 5 bases and J by 4 bases, 9 bases remained unmatched. Per germline, CDR1 LGHNA and CDR2 YNFKEQ. The CDR3 has 15 residues. DNA of the CDR3: TGTGCCAGCAGCTGGACCGGGACAGGGATATACGAGCAGTACTTC. This codes for CASSWTGTGIYEQYF.

The chain joins TRBV4-1 to TRBJ1-6, with no clear D. The CDR3 is 15 amino acids. Per the germline V gene, CDR1 is MGHRA and CDR2 is YSYEKL. V dropped 0 bases and J dropped 6 bases, with 9 bases sitting between them. CDR3 region: CASSQDTQINSPLHF. The CDR3 region has the DNA TGCGCCAGCAGCCAAGACACACAGATTAATTCACCCCTCCACTTT.

The CDR3 here is CASSQGQLSSYNSPLHF. The CDR3 coding sequence is TGCGCCAGCAGCCAAGGACAGCTAAGCTCCTATAATTCACCCCTCCACTTT. V and J are TRBV5-1 and TRBJ1-6; D possibly corresponds to TRBD1 (6 bases). This CDR3 comprises 17 residues. V lost 4 bases, J lost 0 bases, and 14 bases lay in between. Germline V lookup: CDR1 SGHRS, CDR2 YFSETQ.

This clone was seen a handful of times. This rearrangement joins TRBV27 to TRBJ1-5, with 8 bases that match TRBD1. The germline CDR1 and CDR2 sequences are MNHEY and SMNVEV (reference sequence). V dropped 6 bases and J dropped 4; count of bases not matched to a gene: 5. The CDR3 spans 14 residues. The CDR3 loop is CASRYRGTNQPQHF. CDR3 coding DNA: TGTGCCAGCAGATACAGGGGGACTAATCAGCCCCAGCATTTT.